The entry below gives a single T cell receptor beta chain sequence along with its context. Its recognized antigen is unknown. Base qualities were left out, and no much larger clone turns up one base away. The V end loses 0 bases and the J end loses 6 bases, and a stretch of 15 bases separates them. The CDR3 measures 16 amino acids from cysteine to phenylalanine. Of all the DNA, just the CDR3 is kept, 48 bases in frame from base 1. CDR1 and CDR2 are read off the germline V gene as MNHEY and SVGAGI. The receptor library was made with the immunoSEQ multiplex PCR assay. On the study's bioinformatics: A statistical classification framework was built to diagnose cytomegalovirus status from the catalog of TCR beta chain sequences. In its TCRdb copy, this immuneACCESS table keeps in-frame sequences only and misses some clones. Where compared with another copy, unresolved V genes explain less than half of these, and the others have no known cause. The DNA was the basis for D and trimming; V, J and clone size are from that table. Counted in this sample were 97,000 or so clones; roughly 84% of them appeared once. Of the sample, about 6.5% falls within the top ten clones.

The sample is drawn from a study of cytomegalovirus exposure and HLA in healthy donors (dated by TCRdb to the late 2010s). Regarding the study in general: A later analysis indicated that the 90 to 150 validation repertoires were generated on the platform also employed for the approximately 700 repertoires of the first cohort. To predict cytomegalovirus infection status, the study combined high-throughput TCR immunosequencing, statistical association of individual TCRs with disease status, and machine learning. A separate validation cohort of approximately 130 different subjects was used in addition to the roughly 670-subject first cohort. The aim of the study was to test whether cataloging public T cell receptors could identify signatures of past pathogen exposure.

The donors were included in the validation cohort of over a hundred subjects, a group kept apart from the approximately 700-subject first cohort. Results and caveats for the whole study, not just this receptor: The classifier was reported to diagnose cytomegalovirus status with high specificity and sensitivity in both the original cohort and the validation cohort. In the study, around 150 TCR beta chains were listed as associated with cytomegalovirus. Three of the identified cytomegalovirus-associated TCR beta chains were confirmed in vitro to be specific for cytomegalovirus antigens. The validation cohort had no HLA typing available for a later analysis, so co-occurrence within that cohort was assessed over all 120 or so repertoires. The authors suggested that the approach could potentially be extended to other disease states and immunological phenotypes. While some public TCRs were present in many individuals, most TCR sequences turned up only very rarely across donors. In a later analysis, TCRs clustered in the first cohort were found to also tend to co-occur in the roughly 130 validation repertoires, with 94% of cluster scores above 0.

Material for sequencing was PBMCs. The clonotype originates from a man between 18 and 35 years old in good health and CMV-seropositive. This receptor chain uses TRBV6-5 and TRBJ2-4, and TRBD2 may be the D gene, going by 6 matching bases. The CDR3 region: CASSYSGSGTGNIQYF. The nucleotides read TGTGCCAGCAGTTACTCGGGCTCAGGGACTGGAAACATTCAGTACTTC.